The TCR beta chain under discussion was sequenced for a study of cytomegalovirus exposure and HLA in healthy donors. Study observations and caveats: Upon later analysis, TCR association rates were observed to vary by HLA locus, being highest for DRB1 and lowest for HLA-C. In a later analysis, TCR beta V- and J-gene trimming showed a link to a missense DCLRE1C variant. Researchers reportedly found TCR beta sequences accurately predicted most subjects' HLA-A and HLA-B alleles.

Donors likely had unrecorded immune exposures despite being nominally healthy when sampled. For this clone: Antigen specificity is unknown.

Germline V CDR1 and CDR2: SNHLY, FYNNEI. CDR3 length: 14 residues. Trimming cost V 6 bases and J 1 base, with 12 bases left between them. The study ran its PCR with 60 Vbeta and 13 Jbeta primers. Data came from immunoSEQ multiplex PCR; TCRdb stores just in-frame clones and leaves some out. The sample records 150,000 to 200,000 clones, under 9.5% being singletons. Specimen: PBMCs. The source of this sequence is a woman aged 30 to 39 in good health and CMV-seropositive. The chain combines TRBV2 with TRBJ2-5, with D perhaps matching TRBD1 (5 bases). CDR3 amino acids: CASSPRVLQETQYF. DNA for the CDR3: TGTGCCAGCAGCCCCAGGGTACTCCAAGAGACCCAGTACTTC.